A single sample gave rise to the 23 T cell receptor beta chains below, sequenced in a study of blood T cell repertoires in COVID-19. This table comes from immunoSEQ multiplex PCR, and its TCRdb copy is limited to in-frame clones, with some not included. The top ten hold about 4.5% of the sample, which has 150,000 to 200,000 clones, approximately 90% seen once. Sequencing input: peripheral blood. Source of these receptors: a human donor in a cohort sampled during active COVID-19.

The chain carries TRBV28 and TRBJ2-2; TRBD2 agrees at 7 bases. Germline CDR1 reads MDHEN; CDR2 reads SYDVKM. The CDR3 has 15 residues. The V segment lost 6 bases and the J segment 3 bases; nucleotides outside the gene matches: 7. CDR3 sequence: CASRRTSVYTGELFF. The CDR3 bases are TGTGCCAGCAGGCGTACTAGCGTCTACACCGGGGAGCTGTTTTTT. Complete variable domain (other parts from reference TRBV28 and TRBJ2-2): DVKVTQSSRYLVKRTGEKVFLECVQDMDHENMFWYRQDPGLGLRLIYFSYDVKMKEKGDIPEGYSVSREKKERFSLILESASTNQTSMYLCASRRTSVYTGELFFGEGSRLTVL.

This rearrangement joins TRBV27 to TRBJ1-4; possible D gene TRBD1, 5 bases. Germline V gene data show CDR1 as MNHEY and CDR2 as SMNVEV (reference sequence). This CDR3 region has 13 residues. Trimming stripped 2 bases from V and 7 bases from J, with 8 bases between. CDR3 nucleotides: TGTGCCAGCAGTTTAAGGCAGGGTGAAAAACTGTTTTTT. Protein sequence: CASSLRQGEKLFF.

The J gene is TRBJ2-5, the V gene TRBV15, with D perhaps TRBD2 (6 bases). The germline CDR1 and CDR2 sequences are LNHNV and YYDKDF (reference sequence). The CDR3 runs to 16 residues. Trimming cost V 8 bases and J 1 base, with 20 bases left between them. The CDR3: CATGLFGGSLQETQYF. CDR3 in DNA: TGTGCCACCGGCCTCTTCGGGGGAAGCCTCCAAGAGACCCAGTACTTC.

CDR3 amino acids: CASSQTGGSYEQYF. CDR3 DNA sequence: TGTGCCAGCAGTCAGACAGGGGGCTCCTACGAGCAGTACTTC. This rearrangement joins TRBV28 to TRBJ2-7; 9 bases are shared with TRBD1. CDR3 size: 14 residues. Per the germline V gene, CDR1 is MDHEN and CDR2 is SYDVKM. After removal of 5 bases from V and 0 bases from J, the junction contained 2 bases not matched to a gene.

The rearrangement joins TRBV12-3 or TRBV12-4 to TRBJ1-6; perhaps TRBD1 as D (5 bases). The CDR3 totals 13 residues. Trimming left V 6 bases short and J 7 bases short, with 10 bases between. In DNA form, the CDR3 reads TGTGCCAGCAGCCTAGGGGTAAATTCACCCCTCCACTTT. Residues: CASSLGVNSPLHF.

This clone appeared a few times. The V and J genes are TRBV2 and TRBJ1-1; 9 nucleotides agree with TRBD1. The CDR3 extends over 13 amino acids. J gave up 6 bases and V 6 bases, and 5 bases lay outside the gene matches. CDR1 SNHLY and CDR2 FYNNEI come from the germline V gene. DNA of the CDR3: TGTGCCAGCAGAGGGACAGGGAGCGCTGAAGCTTTCTTT. Its translation: CASRGTGSAEAFF.

The chain recombines TRBV4-1 with TRBJ2-1; D is ambiguous. V was trimmed by 4 bases and J by 7 bases, leaving 11 bases between them. This CDR3 region has 13 residues. The germline CDR1 and CDR2 sequences are MGHRA and YSYEKL. The DNA of the CDR3 is TGCGCCAGCAGCCCTCAAGCCCTGAATGAGCAGTTCTTC. Amino acids: CASSPQALNEQFF.

V usage is TRBV11-2 and J usage is TRBJ2-5; 8 bases fit TRBD1. With 3 bases clipped from V and 5 bases from J, the junction kept 5 bases outside the gene matches. The germline gives CDR1 SGHAT, CDR2 FQNNGV. The length of the CDR3 is 14 residues. The DNA of the CDR3 is TGTGCCAGCAGCTTGACAGGGGCGGGGGAGACCCAGTACTTC. This translates into CASSLTGAGETQYF.

The chain has TRBV18 and TRBJ2-3, with 11 bases lining up with TRBD1. Germline-derived CDR1 and CDR2 are KGHSH and LQKENI. CDR3 length equals 15 residues. With V trimmed by 4 bases and J by 4 bases, 4 bases remained unmatched. The CDR3 protein is CASSLGTGGADTQYF. The CDR3 region has the DNA TGTGCCAGCTCACTCGGGACAGGGGGGGCAGATACGCAGTATTTT.

The rearrangement links TRBV3-1 (or the pseudogene TRBV3-2) to TRBJ1-4; D is ambiguous. The CDR3 covers 13 residues. The germline V and J ends were trimmed by 3 bases and 4 bases, with 6 bases remaining between them. The germline CDR1 and CDR2 sequences are LGHDT and YNNKEL (reference sequence). The DNA for the CDR3 is TGTGCCAGCAGCCAGGGAGTTAATGAAAAACTGTTTTTT. Translated: CASSQGVNEKLFF.

This rearrangement joins TRBV10-3 to TRBJ2-7; 7 positions agree with TRBD1. Germline CDR1 is ENHRY and CDR2 is SYGVKD. Trimming at V came to 7 bases and at J to 0 bases, leaving 6 bases not matched to a gene. The CDR3 contains 14 residues. CDR3: CAIKEQGSSYEQYF. The CDR3 nucleotides read TGTGCCATCAAGGAACAGGGGAGCTCCTACGAGCAGTACTTC.

The chain is built from TRBV6-6 and TRBJ2-7, with D possibly matching TRBD1 (5 bases). CDR1 MNHNY and CDR2 SVGAGI come from the germline V gene (reference sequence). V lost 0 bases and J 6 bases, leaving 12 bases between the germline ends. The CDR3 consists of 14 residues. CDR3 sequence (DNA): TGTGCCAGCAGTTACTCGGCAGGGATGAGCGAGCAGTACTTC. It specifies CASSYSAGMSEQYF.

This clone was detected many times. V gene TRBV4-2 combines with J gene TRBJ2-1; 11 bases are shared with TRBD1. Germline V gene lookup returns CDR1 LGHNA and CDR2 YNFKEQ. The V gene end was trimmed by 4 bases and the J gene end by 3 bases; junction bases not matched to a gene: 2. The CDR3 sequence is 15 residues long. The CDR3 here is CASSRTGGYYNEQFF. DNA of the CDR3: TGTGCCAGCAGCCGGACAGGGGGCTACTACAATGAGCAGTTCTTC.

The V and J genes are TRBV10-3 and TRBJ2-3, with 7 bases identical to TRBD1. Germline V lookup: CDR1 ENHRY, CDR2 SYGVKD. V shed 3 bases, J shed 2 bases, and the junction held 8 bases outside the gene matches. The CDR3 totals 16 residues. In DNA, the CDR3 is TGTGCCATCAGTGAACAGACAGGGTATGTCACAGATACGCAGTATTTT. It translates to CAISEQTGYVTDTQYF.

For the CDR3, the DNA is TGCGCCAGCAGCATCCAGGGGCCCAGCTCCTACAATGAGCAGTTCTTC. Translated: CASSIQGPSSYNEQFF. V and J are TRBV5-1 and TRBJ2-1; the D gene is possibly TRBD1 (6 bases). This CDR3 has 16 amino acids. Germline V gives CDR1 SGHRS, CDR2 YFSETQ. Trimming shortened V by 4 bases and J by 0 bases, and 14 bases separated the two germline ends.

The rearrangement links TRBV6-2 or TRBV6-3 to TRBJ1-2; 7 bases fit TRBD1. CDR3 length: 14 residues. Germline values: CDR1 MNHEY, CDR2 SVGEGT. V dropped 5 bases and J dropped 8; count of bases not matched to a gene: 11. The DNA for the CDR3 is TGTGCCAGCAGTACGGGACAGCCCTCTGGCGGCTACACCTTC. It codes for CASSTGQPSGGYTF.

J is TRBJ2-7 and V is TRBV28; TRBD1 might be the D (5 bases). Per germline, CDR1 MDHEN and CDR2 SYDVKM. The CDR3 sequence is 13 residues long. Trimming took off 3 bases at V and 5 bases at J, with 11 bases between the two ends. For the CDR3, the DNA is TGTGCCAGCAGTTTTAGGCAGGGCCACGAGCAGTACTTC. Its protein product is CASSFRQGHEQYF. The variable domain in full, completed from reference TRBV28 and TRBJ2-7, reads DVKVTQSSRYLVKRTGEKVFLECVQDMDHENMFWYRQDPGLGLRLIYFSYDVKMKEKGDIPEGYSVSREKKERFSLILESASTNQTSMYLCASSFRQGHEQYFGPGTRLTVT.

The CDR3 sequence: CASSLPGQGALTGELFF. Written as DNA, the CDR3 is TGTGCCAGCAGCTTACCCGGACAGGGGGCGCTCACCGGGGAGCTGTTTTTT. The chain employs TRBV5-8 and TRBJ2-2, with 11 positions matching TRBD1. This CDR3 has 17 residues. Per the germline V gene, CDR1 is SGHTS and CDR2 is YDEGEE. V was clipped by 2 bases and J by 4 bases; unmatched bases: 7.

The chain is built from TRBV20-1 and TRBJ1-6; a weak D match, TRBD1 (5 bases). The germline CDR1 and CDR2 sequences are DFQATT and SNEGSKA (reference sequence). V dropped 3 bases and J dropped 12 bases, with 18 bases sitting between them. This CDR3 comprises 14 residues. The CDR3 DNA follows: TGCAGTGCTAGTTTGGCCTTAGGGGTCGGACCCCTCCACTTT. This encodes CSASLALGVGPLHF.

The rearrangement joins TRBV2 to TRBJ1-2; 9 bases are shared with TRBD1. Trimming cost V 4 bases and J 3 bases; bases outside gene matches: 9. CDR1 and CDR2 (germline): SNHLY, FYNNEI. There are 16 residues in the CDR3. DNA of the CDR3: TGTGCCAGCAGTGCGGGACAGGGTTCCCGATACTATGGCTACACCTTC. It yields the protein CASSAGQGSRYYGYTF.

V gene TRBV24-1 combines with J gene TRBJ2-7; D uncertain. V was trimmed by 11 bases and J by 6 bases, leaving 10 bases between them. The CDR3 is 10 amino acids. Germline V gene data show CDR1 as KGHDR and CDR2 as SFDVKD. The CDR3 nucleotides are TGTGCCATCCTCTTCGGCGAGCAGTACTTC. Its protein product is CAILFGEQYF.

The chain is built from TRBV4-1 and TRBJ2-1, with D perhaps TRBD2 (6 bases). V lost 0 bases to trimming and J lost 3 bases, with 15 bases between them. The CDR3 has 17 residues. Germline-derived CDR1 and CDR2 are MGHRA and YSYEKL. This CDR3 is CASSQDLVLANYNEQFF. The DNA for the CDR3 is TGCGCCAGCAGCCAAGATTTGGTGCTAGCGAACTACAATGAGCAGTTCTTC.

This chain links TRBV4-1 with TRBJ2-3, with D perhaps matching TRBD2 (6 bases). The ends were cut back, 1 base at V and 2 bases at J, with 16 bases in the middle. Germline V CDR1 and CDR2: MGHRA, YSYEKL. The CDR3 has 17 amino acids. CDR3 DNA: TGCGCCAGCAGCCAAGGCCGGGGCGGGGTTTTCACAGATACGCAGTATTTT. Translated: CASSQGRGGVFTDTQYF.